A selection of T cell receptor beta chains follows, all from one sample in a study of blood T cell repertoires in COVID-19. Libraries were prepared by immunoSEQ multiplex PCR; TCRdb keeps only in-frame clonotypes and omits some of them. In the table there are roughly 300,000 clones, 88% of which are singletons. Sequenced input: peripheral blood. The receptors originated from a man between 18 and 35 years old with active or convalescent COVID-19. The CDR3 runs from the conserved cysteine through the conserved F or W. The order of the fields is clone size, D gene, V gene, J gene, CDR3 protein, CDR3 DNA. A D gene is named only where the DNA matches it firmly. Size is omitted from some rows. Given values are once, few, many or a class for expanded clones.

clone_size: once
d_call: TRBD2
v_call: TRBV7-8
j_call: TRBJ2-4
cdr3_aa: CASSLAYRSGGPKNIQYF
cdr3_nt: TGTGCCAGCAGCTTAGCTTACCGTAGCGGGGGACCCAAAAACATTCAGTACTTC

clone_size: once
d_call: -
v_call: TRBV4-1
j_call: TRBJ2-7
cdr3_aa: CASSQYSGGSYEQYF
cdr3_nt: TGCGCCAGCAGCCAATACAGTGGAGGTTCCTACGAGCAGTACTTC

clone_size: -
d_call: -
v_call: TRBV5-4
j_call: TRBJ1-1
cdr3_aa: CASSSQVTEAFF
cdr3_nt: TGTGCCAGCAGCTCACAAGTGACTGAAGCTTTCTTT

clone_size: -
d_call: -
v_call: TRBV7-8
j_call: TRBJ1-2
cdr3_aa: CASSPGGLNYGYTF
cdr3_nt: TGTGCCAGCAGCCCGGGGGGGCTTAACTATGGCTACACCTTC

clone_size: -
d_call: -
v_call: TRBV2
j_call: TRBJ1-2
cdr3_aa: CASSSRPSYGYTF
cdr3_nt: TGTGCCAGCTCGAGCAGGCCCAGCTATGGCTACACCTTC

clone_size: -
d_call: TRBD1
v_call: TRBV6-6
j_call: TRBJ2-3
cdr3_aa: CASSPRFYRQGARTDTQYF
cdr3_nt: TGTGCCAGCAGTCCCCGTTTTTATAGACAGGGGGCACGCACAGATACGCAGTATTTT

clone_size: -
d_call: -
v_call: TRBV6-6
j_call: TRBJ2-7
cdr3_aa: CASLRDTPYEQYF
cdr3_nt: TGTGCCAGCCTCCGGGACACCCCCTACGAGCAGTACTTC

clone_size: -
d_call: -
v_call: TRBV11-3
j_call: TRBJ2-5
cdr3_aa: CASSRSDSDQETQYF
cdr3_nt: TGTGCCAGCAGCCGCTCAGACAGCGACCAAGAGACCCAGTACTTC

clone_size: -
d_call: -
v_call: TRBV2
j_call: TRBJ2-4
cdr3_aa: CASSPVEAHPTSIQYF
cdr3_nt: TGTGCCAGCAGCCCGGTAGAAGCCCATCCTACGAGCATTCAGTACTTC

clone_size: -
d_call: -
v_call: TRBV7-9
j_call: TRBJ1-1
cdr3_aa: CASSLAISGVGNGAFF
cdr3_nt: TGTGCCAGCAGCTTAGCGATCTCAGGGGTCGGCAACGGAGCTTTCTTT

clone_size: -
d_call: TRBD2
v_call: TRBV7-9
j_call: TRBJ2-7
cdr3_aa: CASSGYGGAYEQYF
cdr3_nt: TGTGCCAGCAGTGGCTACGGGGGGGCCTACGAGCAGTACTTC

clone_size: -
d_call: -
v_call: TRBV27
j_call: TRBJ1-2
cdr3_aa: CASSPLETGGGGYTF
cdr3_nt: TGTGCCAGCAGTCCCCTTGAGACAGGCGGGGGGGGCTACACCTTC

clone_size: -
d_call: TRBD1
v_call: TRBV10-3
j_call: TRBJ2-7
cdr3_aa: CAISEPSGGNYEQYF
cdr3_nt: TGTGCCATCAGTGAGCCATCAGGGGGCAACTACGAGCAGTACTTC

clone_size: -
d_call: TRBD2
v_call: TRBV24-1
j_call: TRBJ2-3
cdr3_aa: CATSETGLAGLGGQYF
cdr3_nt: TGTGCCACCAGTGAAACGGGACTAGCGGGGCTCGGGGGGCAGTATTTT

clone_size: -
d_call: TRBD1
v_call: TRBV6-4
j_call: TRBJ2-1
cdr3_aa: CASSDLPDRGDEQFF
cdr3_nt: TGTGCCAGCAGTGACTTACCAGACAGGGGCGATGAGCAGTTCTTC

clone_size: -
d_call: TRBD2
v_call: TRBV7-2
j_call: TRBJ2-1
cdr3_aa: CASSLPLAGGSYNEQFF
cdr3_nt: TGTGCCAGCAGCTTACCCCTAGCGGGGGGGTCCTACAATGAGCAGTTCTTC

clone_size: -
d_call: TRBD1
v_call: TRBV7-9
j_call: TRBJ1-1
cdr3_aa: CASSRTQGMNTEAFF
cdr3_nt: TGTGCCAGCAGTCGTACACAGGGGATGAACACTGAAGCTTTCTTT

clone_size: -
d_call: TRBD2
v_call: TRBV9
j_call: TRBJ2-3
cdr3_aa: CASSVRTSGESTDTQYF
cdr3_nt: TGTGCCAGCAGCGTCAGGACTAGCGGAGAAAGCACAGATACGCAGTATTTT

clone_size: -
d_call: -
v_call: TRBV6-2/TRBV6-3
j_call: TRBJ2-7
cdr3_aa: CASSPLSEQYF
cdr3_nt: TGTGCCAGCAGCCCTCTAAGTGAGCAGTACTTC

clone_size: -
d_call: TRBD1
v_call: TRBV15
j_call: TRBJ1-6
cdr3_aa: CATSRDPAGQGSPLHF
cdr3_nt: TGTGCCACCAGCAGAGATCCTGCGGGACAGGGGTCACCCCTCCACTTT

clone_size: -
d_call: -
v_call: TRBV19
j_call: TRBJ2-1
cdr3_aa: CASSIGVNEQFF
cdr3_nt: TGTGCCAGTAGTATTGGAGTTAATGAGCAGTTCTTC

clone_size: -
d_call: TRBD2
v_call: TRBV5-1
j_call: TRBJ2-1
cdr3_aa: CASRAGTTTGNEQFF
cdr3_nt: TGCGCCAGCAGGGCCGGGACTACTACCGGCAATGAGCAGTTCTTC

clone_size: -
d_call: TRBD1
v_call: TRBV4-1
j_call: TRBJ2-2
cdr3_aa: CASSHRDRAAGELFF
cdr3_nt: TGCGCCAGCAGCCATCGGGACAGGGCTGCCGGGGAGCTGTTTTTT

clone_size: -
d_call: -
v_call: TRBV11-2
j_call: TRBJ2-2
cdr3_aa: CASSLVSELFF
cdr3_nt: TGTGCCAGCAGCTTAGTATCGGAGCTGTTTTTT

clone_size: -
d_call: TRBD1
v_call: TRBV4-1
j_call: TRBJ1-6
cdr3_aa: CASSQGYRGSISPLHF
cdr3_nt: TGCGCCAGCAGCCAAGGTTACAGGGGAAGTATTTCACCCCTCCACTTT

clone_size: -
d_call: -
v_call: TRBV29-1
j_call: TRBJ1-1
cdr3_aa: CSGGGGTEAFF
cdr3_nt: TGCAGCGGCGGGGGGGGCACTGAAGCTTTCTTT

clone_size: -
d_call: TRBD1
v_call: TRBV7-8
j_call: TRBJ1-2
cdr3_aa: CASSLARTGGGHGYTF
cdr3_nt: TGTGCCAGCAGCTTAGCTCGGACAGGAGGCGGTCATGGCTACACCTTC

clone_size: -
d_call: TRBD1
v_call: TRBV20-1
j_call: TRBJ2-3
cdr3_aa: CSASPTGAADTQYF
cdr3_nt: TGCAGTGCTAGTCCGACAGGGGCGGCAGATACGCAGTATTTT

clone_size: -
d_call: -
v_call: TRBV13
j_call: TRBJ2-3
cdr3_aa: CALSGGGFTDTQYF
cdr3_nt: TGTGCCCTAAGTGGGGGGGGCTTTACAGATACGCAGTATTTT

clone_size: -
d_call: TRBD1
v_call: TRBV6-1
j_call: TRBJ2-7
cdr3_aa: CASTKAGTGPYEQYF
cdr3_nt: TGTGCCAGCACTAAAGCCGGGACAGGTCCCTACGAGCAGTACTTC

clone_size: -
d_call: TRBD2
v_call: TRBV19
j_call: TRBJ2-2
cdr3_aa: CASIVAGHTGELFF
cdr3_nt: TGTGCCAGTATTGTAGCGGGGCACACCGGGGAGCTGTTTTTT

clone_size: -
d_call: -
v_call: TRBV5-6
j_call: TRBJ1-1
cdr3_aa: CASSILYGQGGTEAFF
cdr3_nt: TGTGCCAGCAGCATCCTCTACGGGCAGGGTGGCACTGAAGCTTTCTTT

clone_size: -
d_call: -
v_call: TRBV13
j_call: TRBJ2-7
cdr3_aa: CASSLPQHSYEQYF
cdr3_nt: TGTGCCAGCAGCTTACCCCAACACTCCTACGAGCAGTACTTC

clone_size: -
d_call: -
v_call: TRBV3-1/TRBV3-2
j_call: TRBJ2-2
cdr3_aa: CASSQESLVDTGELFF
cdr3_nt: TGTGCCAGCAGCCAAGAATCCCTAGTTGACACCGGGGAGCTGTTTTTT

clone_size: -
d_call: -
v_call: TRBV20-1
j_call: TRBJ1-3
cdr3_aa: CSASRPGAGNTIYF
cdr3_nt: TGCAGTGCTAGTCGGCCGGGAGCCGGAAACACCATATATTTT

clone_size: -
d_call: -
v_call: TRBV7-3
j_call: TRBJ2-2
cdr3_aa: CASSLGGGGELFF
cdr3_nt: TGTGCCAGCAGCTTGGGAGGCGGCGGGGAGCTGTTTTTT

clone_size: once
d_call: -
v_call: TRBV10-2
j_call: TRBJ2-7
cdr3_aa: CASTRGAHSYEQYF
cdr3_nt: TGCGCCAGCACCCGGGGGGCTCACTCCTACGAGCAGTACTTC

clone_size: -
d_call: TRBD1
v_call: TRBV19
j_call: TRBJ2-7
cdr3_aa: CASSIVPGQGDEQYF
cdr3_nt: TGTGCCAGTAGTATCGTCCCGGGACAGGGTGACGAGCAGTACTTC

clone_size: -
d_call: TRBD1
v_call: TRBV9
j_call: TRBJ2-5
cdr3_aa: CASSVEIGGIETQYF
cdr3_nt: TGTGCCAGCAGCGTAGAGATAGGGGGCATTGAGACCCAGTACTTC

clone_size: -
d_call: TRBD1
v_call: TRBV5-3
j_call: TRBJ2-5
cdr3_aa: CARSPGTGGWETQYF
cdr3_nt: TGTGCCAGAAGCCCCGGGACAGGGGGTTGGGAGACCCAGTACTTC

clone_size: -
d_call: TRBD1
v_call: TRBV24-1
j_call: TRBJ2-1
cdr3_aa: CATSDFTGDNEQFF
cdr3_nt: TGTGCCACCAGTGATTTTACAGGGGACAATGAGCAGTTCTTC

clone_size: -
d_call: -
v_call: TRBV13
j_call: TRBJ1-1
cdr3_aa: CASGEGWGTEAFF
cdr3_nt: TGTGCCAGCGGGGAGGGTTGGGGAACTGAAGCTTTCTTT

clone_size: -
d_call: -
v_call: TRBV18
j_call: TRBJ1-2
cdr3_aa: CASSPEQGNYGYTF
cdr3_nt: TGTGCCAGCTCACCGGAGCAGGGTAACTATGGCTACACCTTC

clone_size: -
d_call: -
v_call: TRBV9
j_call: TRBJ1-2
cdr3_aa: CASSVGNRVEDYGYTF
cdr3_nt: TGTGCCAGCAGCGTAGGGAACAGGGTTGAAGACTATGGCTACACCTTC

clone_size: -
d_call: TRBD1
v_call: TRBV10-3
j_call: TRBJ1-4
cdr3_aa: CAISDRGLEKLFF
cdr3_nt: TGTGCCATCAGTGACAGGGGGCTTGAAAAACTGTTTTTT

clone_size: once
d_call: -
v_call: TRBV5-4
j_call: TRBJ1-1
cdr3_aa: CASSPSGGYTEAFF
cdr3_nt: TGTGCCAGCAGCCCCTCGGGAGGCTACACTGAAGCTTTCTTT

clone_size: -
d_call: -
v_call: TRBV10-3
j_call: TRBJ1-5
cdr3_aa: CAISESLPQAGRMGMNQPQHF
cdr3_nt: TGTGCCATCAGTGAGTCGCTCCCACAGGCTGGTAGAATGGGGATGAATCAGCCCCAGCATTTT

clone_size: -
d_call: TRBD2
v_call: TRBV27
j_call: TRBJ2-5
cdr3_aa: CASSPGRGGETQYF
cdr3_nt: TGTGCCAGCAGTCCAGGACGGGGAGGGGAGACCCAGTACTTC

clone_size: once
d_call: -
v_call: TRBV4-1
j_call: TRBJ1-5
cdr3_aa: CASSQHGQNSNQPQHF
cdr3_nt: TGCGCCAGCAGCCAACACGGACAGAACAGCAATCAGCCCCAGCATTTT

clone_size: -
d_call: -
v_call: TRBV11-2
j_call: TRBJ1-4
cdr3_aa: CASSLGGLNEKLFF
cdr3_nt: TGTGCCAGCAGCTTAGGGGGGCTTAATGAAAAACTGTTTTTT

clone_size: -
d_call: TRBD2
v_call: TRBV28
j_call: TRBJ2-7
cdr3_aa: CASSRGSKRYEQYF
cdr3_nt: TGTGCCAGCAGTCGCGGGAGCAAGCGATACGAGCAGTACTTC